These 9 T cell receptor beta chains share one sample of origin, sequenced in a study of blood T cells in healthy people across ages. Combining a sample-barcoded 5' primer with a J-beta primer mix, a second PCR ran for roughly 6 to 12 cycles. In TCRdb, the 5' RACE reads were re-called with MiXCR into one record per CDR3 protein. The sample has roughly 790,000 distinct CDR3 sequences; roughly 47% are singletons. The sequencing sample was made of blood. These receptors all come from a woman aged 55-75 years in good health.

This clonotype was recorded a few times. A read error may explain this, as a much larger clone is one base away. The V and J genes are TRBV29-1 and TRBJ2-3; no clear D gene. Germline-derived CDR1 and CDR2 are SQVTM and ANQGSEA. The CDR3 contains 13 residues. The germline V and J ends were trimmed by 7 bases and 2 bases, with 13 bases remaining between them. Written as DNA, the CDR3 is TGCAGCGCTGCAAAGGCTATCACAGATACGCAGTATTTT. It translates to CSAAKAITDTQYF.

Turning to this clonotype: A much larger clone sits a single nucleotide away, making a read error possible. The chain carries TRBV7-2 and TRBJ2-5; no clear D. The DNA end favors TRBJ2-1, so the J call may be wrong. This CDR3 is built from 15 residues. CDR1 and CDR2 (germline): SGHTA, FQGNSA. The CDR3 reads CASSQRQTEQETQFF. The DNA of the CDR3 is TGTGCCAGCAGCCAACGCCAAACGGAACAAGAGACCCAGTTCTTC.

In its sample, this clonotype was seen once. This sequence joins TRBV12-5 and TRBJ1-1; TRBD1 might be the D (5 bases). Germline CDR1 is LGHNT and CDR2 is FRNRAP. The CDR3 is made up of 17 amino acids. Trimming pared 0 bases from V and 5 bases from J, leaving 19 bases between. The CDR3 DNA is TGTGCTAGTGGTTTGGTACAAAGGGTGGGGGAGTCAACTGAAGCTTTCTTT. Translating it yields CASGLVQRVGESTEAFF.

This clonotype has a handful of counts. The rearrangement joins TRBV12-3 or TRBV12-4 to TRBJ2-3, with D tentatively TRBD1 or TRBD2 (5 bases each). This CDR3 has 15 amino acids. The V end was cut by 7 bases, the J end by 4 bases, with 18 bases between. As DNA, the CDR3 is TGTGCCAGCACTTTCCGGGACCCCAGATCAGATACGCAGTATTTT. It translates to CASTFRDPRSDTQYF.

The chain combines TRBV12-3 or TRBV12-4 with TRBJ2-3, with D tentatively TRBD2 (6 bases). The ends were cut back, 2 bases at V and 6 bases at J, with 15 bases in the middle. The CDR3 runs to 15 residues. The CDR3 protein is CASSLYGSGADTQYF. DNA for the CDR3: TGTGCCAGCAGTTTATACGGGAGCGGTGCGGATACGCAGTATTTT.

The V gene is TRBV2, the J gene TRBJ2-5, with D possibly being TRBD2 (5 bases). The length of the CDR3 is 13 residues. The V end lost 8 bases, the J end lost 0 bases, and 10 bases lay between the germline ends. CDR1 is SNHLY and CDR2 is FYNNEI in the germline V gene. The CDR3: CASSKGDQETQYF. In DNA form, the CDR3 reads TGTGCCAGCTCTAAGGGAGACCAAGAGACCCAGTACTTC.

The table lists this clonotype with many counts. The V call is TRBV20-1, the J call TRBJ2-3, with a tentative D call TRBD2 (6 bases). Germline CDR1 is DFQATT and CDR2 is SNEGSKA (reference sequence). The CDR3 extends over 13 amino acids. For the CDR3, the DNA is TGCAGCTTATTAGCGGCCGGAACAGATACGCAGTATTTT. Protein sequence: CSLLAAGTDTQYF.

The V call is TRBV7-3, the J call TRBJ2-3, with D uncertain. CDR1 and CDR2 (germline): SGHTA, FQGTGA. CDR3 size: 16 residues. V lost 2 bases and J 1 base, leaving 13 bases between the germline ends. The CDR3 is CASSLFGYYRTDTQYF. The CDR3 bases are TGTGCCAGCAGCTTATTTGGCTACTACCGCACAGATACGCAGTATTTT.

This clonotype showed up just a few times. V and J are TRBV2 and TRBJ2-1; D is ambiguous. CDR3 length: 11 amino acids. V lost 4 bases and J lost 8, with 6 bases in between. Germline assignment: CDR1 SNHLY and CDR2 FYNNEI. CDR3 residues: CASSAHYEQFF. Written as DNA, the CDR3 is TGTGCCAGCAGTGCACACTATGAGCAGTTCTTC.